Listed below are T cell receptor beta chains from one sample, sequenced in a study of blood T cell repertoires in COVID-19. The method was immunoSEQ multiplex PCR; TCRdb's version includes in-frame clones alone and lacks a portion of them. The repertoire has 490,000 or so clones, around 85% of them found once; the top ten carry around 7.9%. Sequences were obtained from PBMCs or T cells enriched from blood (not recorded which). The receptors here all came from a woman between 55 and 75 years old who had recovered from COVID-19. The CDR3 runs from the conserved cysteine through the conserved F or W. The D gene is left open where the match is weak. The size field is filled for only some rows; it gives once, few, many or a size class.

size | J | D | V | CDR3 | DNA
- | TRBJ2-2 | TRBD2 | TRBV4-1 | CASSRGGANTGELFF | TGCGCCAGCAGCCGCGGGGGGGCGAACACCGGGGAGCTGTTTTTT
- | TRBJ1-2 | TRBD1 | TRBV27 | CASSHTGGPNYGYTF | TGTGCCAGCAGCCATACAGGGGGCCCTAACTATGGCTACACCTTC
- | TRBJ1-2 | TRBD1 | TRBV15 | CATSRGGTGSSDYGYTF | TGTGCCACCAGCAGAGGGGGGACAGGGAGTTCTGACTATGGCTACACCTTC
once | TRBJ1-6 | - | TRBV28 | CASSLGGSGSPLHF | TGTGCCAGCAGTTTAGGGGGGTCGGGCTCACCCCTCCACTTT
- | TRBJ1-1 | - | TRBV4-1 | CASSQDGGQMNTEAFF | TGCGCCAGCAGCCAAGATGGAGGGCAGATGAACACTGAAGCTTTCTTT
- | TRBJ2-4 | TRBD1 | TRBV10-3 | CAITEGTGGRNIQYF | TGTGCCATCACCGAGGGGACAGGGGGCAGGAACATTCAGTACTTC
- | TRBJ1-1 | - | TRBV29-1 | CSVKGVSVEAFF | TGCAGCGTCAAAGGGGTTTCCGTCGAAGCTTTCTTT
- | TRBJ2-1 | TRBD1 | TRBV27 | CASSLRQGDEQFF | TGTGCCAGCAGTCTAAGACAGGGGGATGAGCAGTTCTTC
- | TRBJ1-1 | TRBD1 | TRBV6-5 | CASRSDRVEAFF | TGTGCCAGCAGGTCAGACAGGGTTGAAGCTTTCTTT
once | TRBJ2-5 | TRBD2 | TRBV6-5 | CASSYSTSGGKTQYF | TGTGCCAGCAGTTACTCGACTAGCGGGGGAAAGACCCAGTACTTC
- | TRBJ2-3 | TRBD2 | TRBV9 | CASSVSGGAVDTQYF | TGTGCCAGCAGCGTTAGCGGGGGGGCCGTTGATACGCAGTATTTT
- | TRBJ1-6 | - | TRBV6-6 | CASSYEGGSPLHF | TGTGCCAGCAGTTACGAGGGTGGTTCACCCCTCCACTTT
- | TRBJ1-5 | - | TRBV5-5 | CASSFSRGRVDNQPQHF | TGTGCCAGCAGCTTCTCAAGGGGGAGGGTTGACAATCAGCCCCAGCATTTT
- | TRBJ2-5 | - | TRBV10-2 | CASIKGTSQETQYF | TGCGCCAGCATTAAAGGGACATCTCAAGAGACCCAGTACTTC
- | TRBJ1-1 | - | TRBV27 | CASRRSEASGVNEAFF | TGTGCCAGCAGACGTTCTGAAGCATCGGGAGTGAATGAAGCTTTCTTT
- | TRBJ1-1 | - | TRBV7-8 | CASSPTRGLNTEAFF | TGTGCCAGCAGCCCTACTAGAGGGTTGAACACTGAAGCTTTCTTT